Listed below are T cell receptor beta chains from one sample, sequenced in a study of shared clonotypes between healthy human individuals. TCRdb's copy holds only in-frame clones and misses some; the assay was immunoSEQ multiplex PCR. The sample records roughly 2,500,000 clones, 93% being singletons. Sequencing was performed on naive CD4+ T cells from PBMCs. These receptors all come from a man aged 18-30 years in good health. Some clones in this sample may be carry-over from other donors' samples. Each CDR3 is given with its conserved first and last residue. D genes are given only for firm matches. Not all rows give a size; the values are once, few, many and, for expanded clones, a class.

V	J	size	D	CDR3	DNA
TRBV7-9	TRBJ1-1	.	.	CASSLWRGTDNTEAFF	TGTGCCAGCAGCTTGTGGCGGGGGACGGACAACACTGAAGCTTTCTTT
TRBV30	TRBJ2-7	.	TRBD2	CACQSGRGYEQYF	TGTGCCTGTCAGAGCGGGAGAGGCTACGAGCAGTACTTC
TRBV9	TRBJ2-1	.	.	CASSVTNYNEQFF	TGTGCCAGCAGCGTCACTAATTACAATGAGCAGTTCTTC
TRBV28	TRBJ1-1	.	.	CASSFMLGRARTEAFF	TGTGCCAGCAGTTTTATGTTGGGCAGGGCGAGGACTGAAGCTTTCTTT
TRBV9	TRBJ2-3	.	TRBD2	CASSVATGTSGRSDTQYF	TGTGCCAGCAGCGTAGCTACAGGGACTAGCGGGAGGTCAGATACGCAGTATTTT
TRBV28	TRBJ1-1	.	.	CASSLSGFRTEAFF	TGTGCCAGCAGTTTATCTGGGTTTCGCACTGAAGCTTTCTTT
TRBV19	TRBJ1-1	.	.	CASRVGALNTEAFF	TGTGCCAGTAGAGTTGGGGCACTGAACACTGAAGCTTTCTTT
TRBV28	TRBJ2-1	.	.	CASSQPAGEEQFF	TGTGCCAGCAGCCAACCGGCCGGGGAGGAGCAGTTCTTC
TRBV30	TRBJ2-7	.	.	CAWSKGPTPYEQYF	TGTGCCTGGAGTAAGGGGCCTACCCCCTACGAGCAGTACTTC
TRBV28	TRBJ2-7	.	.	CASQTAYEQYF	TGTGCCAGTCAAACGGCCTACGAGCAGTACTTC
TRBV11-1	TRBJ2-2	.	TRBD2	CASSRLAGGTGELFF	TGTGCCAGCAGCCGACTAGCGGGGGGGACCGGGGAGCTGTTTTTT
TRBV9	TRBJ1-2	.	TRBD1	CASSAGQGIYYGYTF	TGTGCCAGCAGCGCTGGACAGGGTATTTATTATGGCTACACCTTC
TRBV5-4	TRBJ1-4	.	.	CASSLAGSEKLFF	TGTGCCAGCAGCTTGGCGGGAAGTGAAAAACTGTTTTTT
TRBV2	TRBJ2-1	once	TRBD2	CAIIEGTSGYNEQFF	TGTGCCATCATCGAAGGGACTAGCGGGTACAATGAGCAGTTCTTC
TRBV5-1	TRBJ2-7	.	TRBD2	CASSPDPGRRASGSSYEQYF	TGCGCCAGCAGCCCGGATCCGGGACGTCGCGCTAGCGGTAGCTCCTACGAGCAGTACTTC
TRBV7-8	TRBJ2-5	once	.	CASSNRGFETQYF	TGTGCCAGCAGCAACCGGGGTTTCGAGACCCAGTACTTC
TRBV12-2	TRBJ1-4	.	.	CASRLAGCSDNEKLFF	TGTGCAAGTCGCTTAGCGGGGTGCAGCGATAATGAAAAACTGTTTTTT
TRBV7-2	TRBJ1-5	.	TRBD1	CASSLVGTGKNQPQHF	TGTGCCAGCAGCTTAGTTGGGACAGGGAAAAATCAGCCCCAGCATTTT
TRBV6-1	TRBJ2-3	.	TRBD2	CASRLAGVVGGTQYF	TGTGCCAGCAGACTAGCGGGAGTTGTCGGAGGTACGCAGTATTTT